A single sample is the source of the 17 T cell receptor beta chains below, sequenced in a study of OX40 agonist ivuxolimab in advanced cancers. The assay was immunoSEQ multiplex PCR, and TCRdb's table has in-frame clones only and misses some. The sample contains around 66,000 clones, around 87% of which appear only once. Sequenced here: CD4+ or CD8+ T cells sorted from blood, sampled in a trial of the OX40 agonist ivuxolimab. Receptors were obtained from an adult with an advanced solid tumor such as melanoma, head and neck, liver or kidney cancer.

V is TRBV7-9 and J is TRBJ2-3, with D perhaps assigned TRBD1 or TRBD2 (6 bases each). The V gene lost 1 base and the J gene lost 4 bases, with 12 bases spanning the gap. CDR1 and CDR2 (germline): SEHNR, FQNEAQ (reference sequence). The CDR3 sequence is 15 residues long. CDR3 coding DNA: TGTGCCAGCAGCTTAGAGGGGGGCCGAGCAGATACGCAGTATTTT. Its translation: CASSLEGGRADTQYF.

This clone was observed once. The chain couples TRBV27 to TRBJ1-5; the match to TRBD1 covers 10 bases. Germline V gives CDR1 MNHEY, CDR2 SMNVEV (reference sequence). Trimming cost V 4 bases and J 0 bases; bases outside gene matches: 12. The CDR3 covers 19 residues. The CDR3 is CASSSPGDRGRDSNQPQHF. Written as DNA, the CDR3 is TGTGCCAGCAGTTCCCCTGGGGACAGGGGCCGAGATAGCAATCAGCCCCAGCATTTT.

The chain links TRBV5-4 to TRBJ2-5, with D perhaps matching TRBD1 or TRBD2 (5 bases each). Germline V gene sequence: CDR1 SGHNT, CDR2 YYREEE (reference sequence). V was shortened by 4 bases and J by 11 bases, with 27 bases between the two germline ends. This CDR3 contains 16 residues. The CDR3 reads CASSGHAGPPLGEQYF. The CDR3 nucleotides are TGTGCCAGCAGCGGTCACGCGGGCCCGCCCTTGGGGGAGCAGTACTTC.

The chain couples TRBV5-8 to TRBJ1-2; TRBD1 matches 7 bases. Losses at the gene ends were 4 bases for V and 7 bases for J; bases not matched to a gene: 7. The length of the CDR3 is 13 residues. Germline loops: CDR1 SGHTS, CDR2 YDEGEE. The CDR3 DNA is TGTGCCAGCAGCCAAAGGGGGCTGGGTGGCTACACCTTC. This sequence encodes CASSQRGLGGYTF.

V is TRBV7-6 and J is TRBJ2-7, with TRBD1 matching 9 bases. Germline CDR1 SGHVS, CDR2 FNYEAQ. J was trimmed by 2 bases and V by 4 bases; bases with no gene match: 0. The CDR3 is 13 amino acids. The CDR3 loop is CASSWTGAYEQYF. CDR3 coding DNA: TGTGCCAGCAGCTGGACAGGGGCCTACGAGCAGTACTTC.

This chain links TRBV30 with TRBJ1-2, with 7 bases that match TRBD1. This CDR3 comprises 13 residues. V was pared by 7 bases and J by 6 bases, with 11 bases of the junction left unmatched. Germline-derived CDR1 and CDR2 are GTSNPN and SVGIG (reference sequence). CDR3: CASSLQGWDGYTF. Written as DNA, the CDR3 is TGTGCCTCCTCACTACAGGGGTGGGATGGCTACACCTTC.

The gene calls are TRBV4-2 and TRBJ2-7; 9 bases fit TRBD1. The CDR3 is 14 residues long. J gave up 5 bases and V 6 bases, and 8 bases lay outside the gene matches. Looked up from germline, CDR1 is LGHNA and CDR2 is YNFKEQ. The CDR3 spells CASRKGQGVDEQYF. The DNA of the CDR3 is TGTGCCAGCAGAAAGGGACAGGGAGTCGACGAGCAGTACTTC.

This chain links TRBV12-5 with TRBJ2-1; D call uncertain. Looked up from germline, CDR1 is LGHNT and CDR2 is FRNRAP. The CDR3 is made up of 19 amino acids. The V end lost 5 bases, the J end lost 0 bases, and 23 bases lay between the germline ends. The chain's CDR3 is CASGINSPSQRHSYNEQFF. In DNA form, the CDR3 reads TGTGCTAGTGGTATAAACTCTCCCTCACAGCGTCACTCCTACAATGAGCAGTTCTTC.

CDR3 DNA: TGTGCCAGCAGCCGTAAAAGGGAGTCCGGGGAGCTGTTTTTT. It translates to CASSRKRESGELFF. The chain combines TRBV7-2 with TRBJ2-2; D perhaps matches TRBD2 (5 bases). V lost 5 bases and J 6 bases, leaving 13 bases between the germline ends. Per germline, CDR1 SGHTA and CDR2 FQGNSA. The CDR3 spans 14 residues.

This sequence joins TRBV6-1 and TRBJ1-5; 8 positions match TRBD1. CDR3 length equals 15 residues. In germline, CDR1 is MNHNS, CDR2 SASEGT. Unmatched junction bases numbered 13, after V lost 6 bases and J lost 9 bases. DNA for the CDR3: TGTGCCAGCAGGAGCGGGACAGGAGGGCATCGGCCCCAGCATTTT. Amino acids: CASRSGTGGHRPQHF.

V and J are TRBV7-8 and TRBJ1-4; D remains ambiguous. Germline CDR1 is SGHVS and CDR2 is FQNEAQ. The V end lost 4 bases, the J end lost 8 bases, and 14 bases lay between the germline ends. The CDR3 extends over 14 amino acids. Here the CDR3 DNA reads TGTGCCAGCAGCTCGCGGAGGGTGGTCGAAAAACTGTTTTTT. Amino acids: CASSSRRVVEKLFF.

This clone has more than one count but fewer than ten. This chain links TRBV7-8 with TRBJ1-1; TRBD1 agrees at 7 bases. CDR3 length: 15 residues. Germline V gene sequence: CDR1 SGHVS, CDR2 FQNEAQ. Losses at the gene ends were 8 bases for V and 3 bases for J; bases not matched to a gene: 12. CDR3 in DNA: TGTGCCAGCGGCGGCAGGGGGTCTGATCACACTGAAGCTTTCTTT. Protein sequence: CASGGRGSDHTEAFF.

V usage is TRBV4-3 and J usage is TRBJ2-7; tentatively, D is TRBD1 (5 bases). The ends were cut back, 4 bases at V and 2 bases at J, with 21 bases in the middle. The germline V gene has CDR1 LGHNA and CDR2 YSLEER. This CDR3 is built from 17 residues. CDR3 DNA sequence: TGCGCCAGCAGCCCGAAGGGGCAGGGCGTATCGGCCTACGAGCAGTACTTC. It specifies CASSPKGQGVSAYEQYF.

The chain uses TRBV7-2 and TRBJ1-1; D is perhaps TRBD1 (6 bases). Germline V gene data show CDR1 as SGHTA and CDR2 as FQGNSA. CDR3 size: 13 residues. Trimming shortened V by 1 base and J by 11 bases, and 14 bases separated the two germline ends. CDR3 in amino acids: CASSLVRGDAAFF. The CDR3 coding sequence is TGTGCCAGCAGCTTAGTGAGGGGGGATGCTGCTTTCTTT.

CDR3 amino acids: CASSFRITFQGSTYEQYF. The DNA for the CDR3 is TGTGCCAGCAGTTTTCGGATTACATTCCAGGGAAGCACCTACGAGCAGTACTTC. The rearrangement links TRBV28 to TRBJ2-7; weak D call: TRBD1 (5 bases). CDR3 length equals 18 residues. Germline lookup yields CDR1 MDHEN and CDR2 SYDVKM. The V and J ends lost 3 bases and 2 bases respectively, with 23 bases between them.

This chain joins TRBV5-1 and TRBJ2-3; TRBD1 matches at 7 bases. The CDR3 is 14 residues long. V shed 3 bases, J shed 0 bases, and the junction held 1 base outside the gene matches. CDR1 and CDR2 from the germline V gene are SGHRS and YFSETQ. CDR3 nucleotide sequence: TGCGCCAGCAGCTCAGGGGGTAGCACAGATACGCAGTATTTT. Its translation is CASSSGGSTDTQYF.

The chain couples TRBV21-1 to TRBJ2-1; the D call of TRBD1 is as the table states it, not checked on the DNA. TRBV21-1 is a pseudogene segment. The CDR3 loop spans 9 amino acids. CDR3 amino acids: CAGRNEQFF. The CDR3 bases are TGTGCCGGCCGAAATGAGCAGTTCTTC.